This TCR beta chain was found in a study of high-grade serous ovarian cancer treatment subgroups. Whole-study context: Samples averaged around 14,000 reads and around 7,000 unique TCR beta rearrangements. Study findings and constraints: Tumors within one patient showed repertoire similarity of about 0.11 to 0.85.

Per the germline V gene, CDR1 is MGHRA and CDR2 is YSYEKL. V lost 8 bases to trimming and J lost 8 bases; unmatched junction nucleotides: 14. The CDR3 sequence is 16 residues long. TCRdb keeps only in-frame clones here, not all; method: immunoSEQ multiplex PCR. The sample holds 2,500 to 4,000 clones; 80% are singletons and the top ten take about 8.2%. Tumor samples were obtained before definitive surgery or chemotherapy. Details on this clone: Its antigen remains unknown.

J is TRBJ2-3 and V is TRBV4-1, with TRBD1 matching 12 bases. Material: tumor tissue. This receptor was identified in a human donor with high-grade serous ovarian cancer. The CDR3 region has the DNA TGCGCCAGCGCGCCAGGGACAGGGGGCTCGAGTGGTACGCAGTATTTT. It is translated as CASAPGTGGSSGTQYF.